This T cell receptor (beta chain) was found in a study of cytomegalovirus exposure and HLA in healthy donors. The CDR3 is 13 residues long. Germline V gene lookup returns CDR1 SGHRS and CDR2 YFSETQ. J gave up 8 bases and V 4 bases, and 3 bases lay outside the gene matches. The PCR was carried out with 60 Vbeta primers and 13 Jbeta primers. Only in-frame clones appear in the TCRdb table, and some are missing; sequencing was by immunoSEQ multiplex PCR. The sample has under 45,000 clones, around two thirds seen once. This receptor was taken from a human donor in good health. V usage is TRBV5-1 and J usage is TRBJ1-6, with 7 bases fitting TRBD1. The source material was PBMCs. CDR3 sequence reads: CASSDRVDSPLHF. For the CDR3, the DNA is TGCGCCAGCAGCGACAGGGTGGATTCACCCCTCCACTTT. The whole variable domain, filled in from reference TRBV5-1 and TRBJ1-6, reads KAGVTQTPRYLIKTRGQQVTLSCSPISGHRSVSWYQQTPGQGLQFLFEYFSETQRNKGNFPGRFSGRQFSNSRSEMNVSTLELGDSALYLCASSDRVDSPLHFGNGTRLTVT.